This entry lists 11 T cell receptor beta chains sequenced from one sample in a study of T cell repertoires in cytomegalovirus infection. TCRdb independently ran MiXCR on the reads; one entry per CDR3 protein. The profile covers almost 300,000 distinct CDR3 sequences, with around 10% appearing a single time and around 2.4% taken by the ten largest. Sequencing was performed on PBMCs. These receptors came from a human donor in good health (CMV status not recorded). Some clones in this sample may be carry-over from other donors' samples.

This clonotype has a count of ten or more. V is TRBV7-2 and J is TRBJ2-4; a possible D gene is TRBD1 (7 bases). The length of the CDR3 is 16 residues. Trimming pared 1 base from V and 6 bases from J, leaving 16 bases between. The germline V gene encodes CDR1 SGHTA and CDR2 FQGNSA. This CDR3 is CASSLGGGGVGNIQYF. CDR3 nucleotide sequence: TGTGCCAGCAGCTTAGGAGGAGGGGGCGTAGGAAACATTCAGTACTTC.

The J gene is TRBJ1-5, the V gene TRBV7-8; TRBD1 might be the D (6 bases). CDR3 length equals 15 residues. Germline lookup yields CDR1 SGHVS and CDR2 FQNEAQ. Between the trimmed V and J ends, which lost 1 base and 8 bases, there was a span of 15 bases. DNA for the CDR3: TGTGCCAGCAGCTTAGATCGGGGGCTCGACAAGCCCCAGCATTTT. Its protein product is CASSLDRGLDKPQHF.

In its sample, this clonotype was seen many times. The chain combines TRBV7-2 with TRBJ1-1; maybe TRBD1 (6 bases). The CDR3 runs to 15 residues. Trimming took off 2 bases at V and 2 bases at J, with 12 bases between the two ends. Germline CDR1 reads SGHTA; CDR2 reads FQGNSA. The DNA for the CDR3 is TGTGCCAGCAGCTTACTTTCGGGGGGCAACACTGAAGCTTTCTTT. Translated: CASSLLSGGNTEAFF.

This clonotype has more than one count but fewer than ten. The chain combines TRBV19 with TRBJ2-2; D is perhaps TRBD2 (6 bases). This CDR3 comprises 16 residues. Trimming took off 8 bases at V and 2 bases at J, with 18 bases between the two ends. Germline CDR1 and CDR2: LNHDA and SQIVND (reference sequence). In nucleotides, the CDR3 is TGTGCCAGTCTCCCAGCGGGCAGTCGCAACACCGGGGAGCTGTTTTTT. Translated, it gives CASLPAGSRNTGELFF.

This clonotype was seen many times. This chain links TRBV7-2 with TRBJ1-3; D not resolved. Germline assignment: CDR1 SGHTA and CDR2 FQGNSA. The CDR3 sequence is 12 residues long. The V end lost 4 bases, the J end lost 4 bases, and 5 bases lay between the germline ends. CDR3 DNA sequence: TGTGCCAGCAGCTCCCCGGGAAACACCATATATTTT. It is translated as CASSSPGNTIYF.

This clonotype was seen many times. J is TRBJ1-2 and V is TRBV28; tentatively, D is TRBD1 (5 bases). The CDR3 runs to 15 residues. V lost 2 bases and J 4 bases, leaving 14 bases between the germline ends. The germline gives CDR1 MDHEN, CDR2 SYDVKM. The CDR3 sequence is CASSLRAGTVYGYTF. Here the CDR3 DNA reads TGTGCCAGCAGTTTAAGGGCAGGGACCGTCTATGGCTACACCTTC.

This clonotype was detected ten times or more. Sequence at one end of the junction differs from germline and may be a read error. The chain uses TRBV19 and TRBJ1-1, with D unclear. Per germline, CDR1 LNHDA and CDR2 SQIVND (reference sequence). This CDR3 contains 13 residues. This CDR3 is CASSIGGNTEAFF. In DNA, the CDR3 is TGTGCCAGCAGTATAGGTGGGAACACTGAAGCTTTCTTT.

The V call is TRBV20-1, the J call TRBJ2-2, with D possibly being TRBD2 (5 bases). Germline-derived CDR1 and CDR2 are DFQATT and SNEGSKA (reference sequence). The CDR3 contains 14 residues. Between the trimmed V and J ends, which lost 1 base and 4 bases, there was a span of 10 bases. The CDR3 DNA sequence: TGCAGTGCTAGAGGGGGTGCGGGCACCGGGGAGCTGTTTTTT. This gives the protein CSARGGAGTGELFF.

There are many counts of this clonotype. One end of the junction is discordant with germline, which a read error may explain. V is TRBV7-2 and J is TRBJ2-3; 9 positions match TRBD2. The V gene's germline CDR1 is SGHTA and CDR2 FQGNSA. The CDR3 sequence is 15 residues long. CDR3 sequence: CASRFERGGTDTQYF. CDR3 bases: TGTGCCAGCCGCTTTGAGCGGGGGGGCACAGATACGCAGTATTTT.

In its sample, this clonotype was seen many times. The chain uses TRBV28 and TRBJ2-6; D possibly corresponds to TRBD1 (5 bases). The CDR3 runs to 18 residues. V was cut by 1 base and J by 0 bases, with 13 bases left in between. Germline CDR1 MDHEN, CDR2 SYDVKM. CDR3 amino acids: CASSLLGRAISGANVLTF. The CDR3 coding sequence is TGTGCCAGCAGTTTATTGGGCAGGGCGATCTCTGGGGCCAACGTCCTGACTTTC.

Concerning this clonotype itself: A read error may explain this, as a much larger clone is one base away. The chain joins TRBV7-6 to TRBJ2-1; D may be TRBD1 (5 bases). The germline CDR1 and CDR2 sequences are SGHVS and FNYEAQ. This CDR3 region has 14 residues. CDR3 sequence: CAGSLSQGWNEQFF. In DNA, the CDR3 is TGTGCCGGCAGCTTATCTCAGGGTTGGAATGAGCAGTTCTTC.